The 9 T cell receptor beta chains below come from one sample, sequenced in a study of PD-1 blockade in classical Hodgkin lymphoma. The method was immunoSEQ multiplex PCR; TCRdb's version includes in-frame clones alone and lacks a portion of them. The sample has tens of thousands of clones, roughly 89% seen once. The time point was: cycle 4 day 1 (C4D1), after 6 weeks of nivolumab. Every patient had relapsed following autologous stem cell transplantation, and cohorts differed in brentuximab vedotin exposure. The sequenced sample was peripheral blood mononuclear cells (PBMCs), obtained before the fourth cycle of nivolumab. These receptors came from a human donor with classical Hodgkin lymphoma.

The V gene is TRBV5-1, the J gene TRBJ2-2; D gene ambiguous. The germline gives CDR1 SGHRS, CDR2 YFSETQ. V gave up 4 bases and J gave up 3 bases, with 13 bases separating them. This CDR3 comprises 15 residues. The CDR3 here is CASSPRMADTGELFF. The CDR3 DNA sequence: TGCGCCAGCAGCCCTCGTATGGCAGACACCGGGGAGCTGTTTTTT.

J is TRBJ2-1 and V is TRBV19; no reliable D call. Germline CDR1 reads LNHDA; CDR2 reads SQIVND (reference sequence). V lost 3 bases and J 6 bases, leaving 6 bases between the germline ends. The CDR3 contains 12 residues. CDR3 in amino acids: CASSIGVNEQFF. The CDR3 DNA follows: TGTGCCAGTAGTATTGGGGTCAATGAGCAGTTCTTC.

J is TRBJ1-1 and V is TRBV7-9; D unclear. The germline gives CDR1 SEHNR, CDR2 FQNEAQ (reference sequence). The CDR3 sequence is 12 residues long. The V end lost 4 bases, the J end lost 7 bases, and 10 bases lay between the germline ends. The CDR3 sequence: CASSSLGIEAFF. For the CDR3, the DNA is TGTGCCAGCAGCTCCTTGGGGATTGAAGCTTTCTTT. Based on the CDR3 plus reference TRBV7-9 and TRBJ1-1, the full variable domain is DTGVSQNPRHKITKRGQNVTFRCDPISEHNRLYWYRQTLGQGPEFLTYFQNEAQLEKSRLLSDRFSAERPKGSFSTLEIQRTEQGDSAMYLCASSSLGIEAFFGQGTRLTVV.

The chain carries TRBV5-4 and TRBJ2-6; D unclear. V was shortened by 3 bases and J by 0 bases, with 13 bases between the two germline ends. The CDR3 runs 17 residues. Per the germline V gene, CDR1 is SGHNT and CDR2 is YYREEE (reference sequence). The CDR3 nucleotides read TGTGCCAGCAGCTCGACCGGCAGGCTCTCTGGGGCCAACGTCCTGACTTTC. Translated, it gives CASSSTGRLSGANVLTF.

The CDR3 protein is CASSELSIYGYTF. The DNA for the CDR3 is TGTGCCAGCAGTGAACTCTCAATTTATGGCTACACCTTC. The J gene is TRBJ1-2, the V gene TRBV6-1; D unclear. The CDR3 has 13 amino acids. CDR1 is MNHNS and CDR2 is SASEGT in the germline V gene. V was trimmed by 2 bases and J by 5 bases, leaving 9 bases between them.

CDR3 residues: CASSPQGKRNTIYF. The CDR3 DNA follows: TGTGCCAGCAGCCCCCAGGGGAAGAGAAACACCATATATTTT. The chain has TRBV7-8 and TRBJ1-3; D possibly corresponds to TRBD1 (6 bases). Germline V gene data show CDR1 as SGHVS and CDR2 as FQNEAQ. The CDR3 is made up of 14 amino acids. Trimming removed 5 bases from V and 5 bases from J, with 13 bases in between.

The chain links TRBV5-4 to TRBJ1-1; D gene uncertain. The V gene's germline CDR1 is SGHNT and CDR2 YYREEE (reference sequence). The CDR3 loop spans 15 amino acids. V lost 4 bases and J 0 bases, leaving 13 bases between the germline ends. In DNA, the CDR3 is TGTGCCAGCAGCCCCCCCCCGGATTTGAACACTGAAGCTTTCTTT. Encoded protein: CASSPPPDLNTEAFF.

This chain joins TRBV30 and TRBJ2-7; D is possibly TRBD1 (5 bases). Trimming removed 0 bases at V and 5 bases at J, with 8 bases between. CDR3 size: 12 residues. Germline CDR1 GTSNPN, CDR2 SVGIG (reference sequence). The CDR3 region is CAWSVQVHEQYF. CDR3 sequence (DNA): TGTGCCTGGAGTGTACAGGTTCACGAGCAGTACTTC.

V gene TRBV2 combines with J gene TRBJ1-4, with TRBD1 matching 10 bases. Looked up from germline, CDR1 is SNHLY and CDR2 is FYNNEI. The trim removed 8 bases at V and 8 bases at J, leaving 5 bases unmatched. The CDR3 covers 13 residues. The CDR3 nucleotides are TGTGCCAGCGGGGGACAGGGGAAGGAAAAACTGTTTTTT. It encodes CASGGQGKEKLFF.